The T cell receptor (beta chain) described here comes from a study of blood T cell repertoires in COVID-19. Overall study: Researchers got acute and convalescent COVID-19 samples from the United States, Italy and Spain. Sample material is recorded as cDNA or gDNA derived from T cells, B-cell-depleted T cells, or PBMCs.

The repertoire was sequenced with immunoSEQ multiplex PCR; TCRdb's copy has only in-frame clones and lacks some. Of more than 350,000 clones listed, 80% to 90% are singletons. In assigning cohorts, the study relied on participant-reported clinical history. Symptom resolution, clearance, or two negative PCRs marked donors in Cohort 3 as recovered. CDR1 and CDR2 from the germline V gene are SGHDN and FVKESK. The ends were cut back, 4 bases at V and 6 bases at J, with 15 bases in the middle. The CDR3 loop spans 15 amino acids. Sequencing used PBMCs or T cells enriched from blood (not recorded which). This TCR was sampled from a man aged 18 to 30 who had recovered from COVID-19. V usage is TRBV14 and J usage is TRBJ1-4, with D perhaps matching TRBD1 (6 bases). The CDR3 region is CASSPQRGGDEKLFF. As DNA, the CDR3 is TGTGCCAGCAGCCCCCAGAGGGGGGGGGATGAAAAACTGTTTTTT.